A single sample gave rise to the 6 T cell receptor beta chains below, sequenced in a study of T cell repertoires in cytomegalovirus infection. One entry per CDR3 protein, called by TCRdb with MiXCR from the reads. Among over 90,000 distinct CDR3 sequences, 16% were seen once, and the ten largest hold 8%. The sample consisted of PBMCs. These receptors were taken from a human donor in good health (CMV status not recorded). Some clones in this sample may be carry-over from other donors' samples.

This clonotype was seen a handful of times. The chain joins TRBV15 to TRBJ2-1; D ambiguous. The CDR3 is 13 amino acids. The germline V and J ends were trimmed by 0 bases and 10 bases, with 10 bases remaining between them. Germline assignment: CDR1 LNHNV and CDR2 YYDKDF (reference sequence). CDR3 sequence reads: CATSRDRTGEQFF. The CDR3 region has the DNA TGTGCCACCAGCAGAGATAGAACGGGCGAGCAGTTCTTC.

In its sample, this clonotype was seen many times. Written as DNA, the CDR3 is TGTGCCAGCAGCTTAGGTCCAGGGGAGTTCGTGGGCTACACCTTC. Protein product: CASSLGPGEFVGYTF. The J gene is TRBJ1-2, the V gene TRBV7-2; possible D gene TRBD1, 6 bases. The CDR3 contains 15 residues. V gave up 1 base and J gave up 8 bases, with 17 bases separating them. Germline CDR1 SGHTA, CDR2 FQGNSA.

Turning to this clonotype: A much larger clone differs by one base, so this may be a read error. This chain uses TRBV7-2 with TRBJ1-2; D is possibly TRBD1 (6 bases). The CDR3 is made up of 13 amino acids. Deletions cut 2 bases from V and 4 bases from J, with 8 bases between. CDR1 is SGHTA and CDR2 is FQGNSA in the germline V gene. The CDR3 nucleotides are TGTGCCAGCAGCTTACGACAGGCCTATGGCTACACCTTC. Encoded protein: CASSLRQAYGYTF.

The sample holds many counts of this clonotype. This CDR3 reads CASSLTGTNWETQYF. CDR3 DNA: TGTGCCAGCAGTTTAACCGGGACTAATTGGGAGACCCAGTACTTC. The chain uses TRBV28 and TRBJ2-5; 7 bases are shared with TRBD2. The V segment lost 2 bases and the J segment 5 bases; nucleotides outside the gene matches: 8. The CDR3 totals 15 residues. CDR1 and CDR2 from the germline V gene are MDHEN and SYDVKM.

This clonotype was counted many times. This rearrangement joins TRBV7-2 to TRBJ2-2, with 9 bases fitting TRBD2. The junction had 8 bases not matched to a gene; V was cut back by 6 bases and J by 6 bases. The CDR3 consists of 15 residues. Germline-derived CDR1 and CDR2 are SGHTA and FQGNSA. The CDR3 loop reads CASSSSGGSAGELFF. The CDR3 coding sequence is TGTGCCAGCAGTTCGAGCGGGGGGAGCGCCGGGGAGCTGTTTTTT.

This clonotype has a handful of counts. The genes are TRBV7-3 and TRBJ2-7; the match to TRBD2 covers 8 bases. V dropped 8 bases and J dropped 3; count of bases not matched to a gene: 6. Germline-derived CDR1 and CDR2 are SGHTA and FQGTGA. The CDR3 is made up of 13 amino acids. The CDR3 region has the DNA TGTGCCAGCGCGGGGGGAGTCGGCTACGAGCAGTACTTC. This sequence encodes CASAGGVGYEQYF.